A selection of T cell receptor beta chains follows, all from one sample in a study of T cell changes during pregnancy in multiple sclerosis. TCRdb's table, derived via immunoSEQ multiplex PCR, lists solely in-frame clones and lacks some. Here the sample spans roughly 60,000 clones, roughly nine tenths being singletons. Sequenced here: peripheral blood, sampled before pregnancy. The source of these receptors is a female donor with multiple sclerosis, enrolled in a pregnancy study. CDR3s include the opening cysteine and the closing phenylalanine or tryptophan. Each record gives: clone size, D gene, V gene, J gene, CDR3 DNA, CDR3 protein. D genes are given only for firm matches. Clone size is shown for a subset of rows, as once, few, many or a class of expanded clone.

size: NA; D: TRBD2; V: TRBV11-2; J: TRBJ2-1; DNA: TGTGCCAGCAGCCGTCCTAGCGGGGGGGCTGATGAGCAGTTCTTC; CDR3: CASSRPSGGADEQFF
size: NA; D: TRBD2; V: TRBV2; J: TRBJ2-3; DNA: TGTGCCAGCAGTGGTGGAAGCGGGGGGGTTACTAGCACAGATACGCAGTATTTT; CDR3: CASSGGSGGVTSTDTQYF
size: once; D: NA; V: TRBV11-3; J: TRBJ2-3; DNA: TGTGCCAGCAGCTTAGCTTCTGGGGGGACAGATACGCAGTATTTT; CDR3: CASSLASGGTDTQYF
size: NA; D: TRBD2; V: TRBV19; J: TRBJ2-3; DNA: TGTGCCAGTAATGGACTAGCTGATTCCGATACGCAGTATTTT; CDR3: CASNGLADSDTQYF
size: NA; D: TRBD1; V: TRBV4-3; J: TRBJ1-3; DNA: TGCGCCAGCAGCCAAGGGACAGGGATCGGGGGAAACACCATATATTTT; CDR3: CASSQGTGIGGNTIYF
size: NA; D: NA; V: TRBV7-2; J: TRBJ2-6; DNA: TGTGCCAGCAGCTTAGGTCCAGGGGCTGGGGCCAACGTCCTGACTTTC; CDR3: CASSLGPGAGANVLTF
size: NA; D: NA; V: TRBV7-9; J: TRBJ1-4; DNA: TGTGCCAGCAGCTTGTCACAGATTGAAAAACTGTTTTTT; CDR3: CASSLSQIEKLFF
size: NA; D: TRBD2; V: TRBV5-4; J: TRBJ2-5; DNA: TGTGCCAGCAGCCGCGGGGGGGAGGAGACCCAGTACTTC; CDR3: CASSRGGEETQYF
size: NA; D: NA; V: TRBV7-2; J: TRBJ2-7; DNA: TGTGCCAGCAGTTCCCTCTACGAGCAGTACTTC; CDR3: CASSSLYEQYF
size: NA; D: TRBD1; V: TRBV27; J: TRBJ1-1; DNA: TGTGCCAGCAGTACCGGGACAGGGGGCGCGAGGACTGAAGCTTTCTTT; CDR3: CASSTGTGGARTEAFF
size: NA; D: TRBD2; V: TRBV4-3; J: TRBJ2-5; DNA: TGCGCCAGCAGCCAAGATCTAAGGACTAGGATAGAGACCCAGTACTTC; CDR3: CASSQDLRTRIETQYF
size: NA; D: NA; V: TRBV30; J: TRBJ1-1; DNA: TGTGCCTGGAGTGCAAAAAGCATGAACACTGAAGCTTTCTTT; CDR3: CAWSAKSMNTEAFF
size: NA; D: NA; V: TRBV2; J: TRBJ1-1; DNA: TGTGCCAGCAGTCGAACAGGGAACACTGAAGCTTTCTTT; CDR3: CASSRTGNTEAFF
size: NA; D: TRBD1; V: TRBV30; J: TRBJ1-2; DNA: TGTGCCTGGACATTAACGCCGGGACAGGGGTTCTATGGCTACACCTTC; CDR3: CAWTLTPGQGFYGYTF
size: NA; D: TRBD1; V: TRBV30; J: TRBJ1-1; DNA: TGTGCCTGGAGCCCTGGACAGGGGTGGTCTGAAGCTTTCTTT; CDR3: CAWSPGQGWSEAFF
size: NA; D: TRBD1; V: TRBV7-9; J: TRBJ1-4; DNA: TGTGCCAGCAGCCAAAGGGCAGGGGGCGGTGGTGAAAAACTGTTTTTT; CDR3: CASSQRAGGGGEKLFF
size: NA; D: NA; V: TRBV6-5; J: TRBJ1-6; DNA: TGTGCCAGCAGTTACTCGATACAGACTAATTCACCCCTCCACTTT; CDR3: CASSYSIQTNSPLHF
size: NA; D: TRBD1; V: TRBV18; J: TRBJ1-1; DNA: TGTGCCAGCTCACCAAGGTGGAAGGGGGCGAGGGACACTGAAGCTTTCTTT; CDR3: CASSPRWKGARDTEAFF
size: NA; D: TRBD1; V: TRBV28; J: TRBJ2-6; DNA: TGTGCCAGCAGTGTGCCGGGACAGGGGATCTCTGGGGCCAACGTCCTGACTTTC; CDR3: CASSVPGQGISGANVLTF
size: NA; D: TRBD1; V: TRBV30; J: TRBJ1-2; DNA: TGTGCCTGGAGTCCGCAGGACAGGGCGAGCTATGGCTACACCTTC; CDR3: CAWSPQDRASYGYTF
size: NA; D: TRBD1; V: TRBV4-2; J: TRBJ1-2; DNA: TGTGCCAGCAGCCAACGGGACAGGGGCAACTATGGCTACACCTTC; CDR3: CASSQRDRGNYGYTF
size: NA; D: NA; V: TRBV5-1; J: TRBJ2-5; DNA: TGCGCCAGCAGCTTGGAACAGCAAGAGACCCAGTACTTC; CDR3: CASSLEQQETQYF
size: NA; D: NA; V: TRBV6-5; J: TRBJ1-1; DNA: TGTGCCAGCAGTACAACGAACACTGAAGCTTTCTTT; CDR3: CASSTTNTEAFF
size: NA; D: TRBD1; V: TRBV7-6; J: TRBJ2-7; DNA: TGTGCCAGCAGCTCCAGCAGGGGGCTCTACGAGCAGTACTTC; CDR3: CASSSSRGLYEQYF
size: NA; D: TRBD1; V: TRBV2; J: TRBJ2-2; DNA: TGTGCCAGCCCAGGGGGCGACGGGGAGCTGTTTTTT; CDR3: CASPGGDGELFF
size: NA; D: TRBD2; V: TRBV6-5; J: TRBJ2-1; DNA: TGTGCCAGCAGCCGACTAGCGGGGCATATCAATGAGCAGTTCTTC; CDR3: CASSRLAGHINEQFF
size: NA; D: TRBD1; V: TRBV19; J: TRBJ1-5; DNA: TGTGCCAGTAGTACCCGGACAGGGGGTCAGCCCCAGCATTTT; CDR3: CASSTRTGGQPQHF
size: NA; D: NA; V: TRBV11-1; J: TRBJ2-2; DNA: TGTGCCAGCATCAGTCCCACGCAGGGAGGTACCGGGGAGCTGTTTTTT; CDR3: CASISPTQGGTGELFF
size: once; D: TRBD1; V: TRBV9; J: TRBJ1-2; DNA: TGTGCCAGCAGCGTTGGGGACAGGGGCTATGGCTACACCTTC; CDR3: CASSVGDRGYGYTF
size: NA; D: NA; V: TRBV19; J: TRBJ1-5; DNA: TGTGCCACCGGGACAACCCCCTATCAGCCCCAGCATTTT; CDR3: CATGTTPYQPQHF
size: NA; D: NA; V: TRBV7-6; J: TRBJ2-6; DNA: TGTGCCAGCAGCTCCGGGGTGACACACTCTGGGGCCAACGTCCTGACTTTC; CDR3: CASSSGVTHSGANVLTF
size: NA; D: NA; V: TRBV13; J: TRBJ1-3; DNA: TGTGCCAGCAGCTTCACCAGGGCCGGAGGAAACACCATATATTTT; CDR3: CASSFTRAGGNTIYF
size: NA; D: TRBD1; V: TRBV9; J: TRBJ1-1; DNA: TGTGCCAGCAGCGCCAGGGGGTGGGGTACTGAAGCTTTCTTT; CDR3: CASSARGWGTEAFF
size: NA; D: TRBD2; V: TRBV5-4; J: TRBJ2-3; DNA: TGTGCCAGCAGTAAATTAGCGGGGGGCACAGATACGCAGTATTTT; CDR3: CASSKLAGGTDTQYF
size: NA; D: TRBD1; V: TRBV7-8; J: TRBJ1-1; DNA: TGTGCCAGCAGCCCCAGGTTTAGGGGACAGAGGAACACTGAAGCTTTCTTT; CDR3: CASSPRFRGQRNTEAFF
size: NA; D: TRBD2; V: TRBV10-3; J: TRBJ2-7; DNA: TGTGCCATCAGTAAAACCCTTAAGCGGGCTAGCGGCGAACCTACCACCTACGAGCAGTACTTC; CDR3: CAISKTLKRASGEPTTYEQYF
size: NA; D: TRBD1; V: TRBV5-1; J: TRBJ2-2; DNA: TGCGCCAGCCGCGGACAGGGGGCGGCCGGGGAGCTGTTTTTT; CDR3: CASRGQGAAGELFF
size: once; D: NA; V: TRBV27; J: TRBJ2-3; DNA: TGTGCCAGCAGTTTAATGTCGAGCACAGATACGCAGTATTTT; CDR3: CASSLMSSTDTQYF
size: NA; D: NA; V: TRBV18; J: TRBJ2-5; DNA: TGTGCCAGCTCACCCCTAAGGGGTGGTGAGACCCAGTACTTC; CDR3: CASSPLRGGETQYF
size: NA; D: NA; V: TRBV2; J: TRBJ1-1; DNA: TGTGCCAGCAGTAAAGAAGAGGGATCCACTGAAGCTTTCTTT; CDR3: CASSKEEGSTEAFF
size: NA; D: NA; V: TRBV9; J: TRBJ1-1; DNA: TGTGCCAGCAGCGTAGGAGGGGGGGCGGCTTTCTTT; CDR3: CASSVGGGAAFF
size: NA; D: TRBD1; V: TRBV2; J: TRBJ1-1; DNA: TGTGCCCGCCTCCCAGGGGGGATTGGCACTGAAGCTTTCTTT; CDR3: CARLPGGIGTEAFF
size: once; D: TRBD1; V: TRBV14; J: TRBJ1-2; DNA: TGTGCCAGCAGCCAAAGGACAGGGGGCGATGGCTACACCTTC; CDR3: CASSQRTGGDGYTF
size: NA; D: NA; V: TRBV4-1; J: TRBJ1-2; DNA: TGCGCCAGCAGCCAAGAGGGCGGCTACACCTTC; CDR3: CASSQEGGYTF
size: NA; D: NA; V: TRBV19; J: TRBJ2-3; DNA: TGTGCCAGTAAGCTGCGGGCTAGCGGCACAGATACGCAGTATTTT; CDR3: CASKLRASGTDTQYF
size: NA; D: NA; V: TRBV9; J: TRBJ1-3; DNA: TGTGCCAGCAGCCCCCGTTCGGCGGGACGACATACTGACACCATATATTTT; CDR3: CASSPRSAGRHTDTIYF
size: NA; D: NA; V: TRBV5-1; J: TRBJ1-3; DNA: TGCGCCAGCAGCACGGACAGCCTCAGCTCTGGAAACACCATATATTTT; CDR3: CASSTDSLSSGNTIYF
size: NA; D: NA; V: TRBV6-5; J: TRBJ2-7; DNA: TGTGCCAGCAGTTACTCGTCGGCAGGGATGTACGAGCAGTACTTC; CDR3: CASSYSSAGMYEQYF
size: NA; D: TRBD2; V: TRBV6-5; J: TRBJ2-5; DNA: TGTGCCAGCAGCCAGCTAACGGGGGGGGAGACCCAGTACTTC; CDR3: CASSQLTGGETQYF
size: NA; D: TRBD1; V: TRBV11-2; J: TRBJ1-2; DNA: TGTGCCAGCAGCTTGACAGGGGGCGGACACCCCTTCTTC; CDR3: CASSLTGGGHPFF
size: NA; D: TRBD2; V: TRBV7-3; J: TRBJ2-3; DNA: TGTGCCAGCAGCTCAAGCGGGGGCCTCAGGGATACGCAGTATTTT; CDR3: CASSSSGGLRDTQYF
size: few; D: NA; V: TRBV30; J: TRBJ1-5; DNA: TGTGCCTGGAGTGGGGCAGGTCGATATAGCAATCAGCCCCAGCATTTT; CDR3: CAWSGAGRYSNQPQHF
size: NA; D: NA; V: TRBV6-6; J: TRBJ1-2; DNA: TGTGCCAGCAGTCGCGACGTCGACTCTCCTGGGGGCTACACCTTC; CDR3: CASSRDVDSPGGYTF
size: NA; D: TRBD2; V: TRBV2; J: TRBJ2-3; DNA: TGTGCCAGCAGTCCTTATAGCGGGGTCACAGATACGCAGTATTTT; CDR3: CASSPYSGVTDTQYF